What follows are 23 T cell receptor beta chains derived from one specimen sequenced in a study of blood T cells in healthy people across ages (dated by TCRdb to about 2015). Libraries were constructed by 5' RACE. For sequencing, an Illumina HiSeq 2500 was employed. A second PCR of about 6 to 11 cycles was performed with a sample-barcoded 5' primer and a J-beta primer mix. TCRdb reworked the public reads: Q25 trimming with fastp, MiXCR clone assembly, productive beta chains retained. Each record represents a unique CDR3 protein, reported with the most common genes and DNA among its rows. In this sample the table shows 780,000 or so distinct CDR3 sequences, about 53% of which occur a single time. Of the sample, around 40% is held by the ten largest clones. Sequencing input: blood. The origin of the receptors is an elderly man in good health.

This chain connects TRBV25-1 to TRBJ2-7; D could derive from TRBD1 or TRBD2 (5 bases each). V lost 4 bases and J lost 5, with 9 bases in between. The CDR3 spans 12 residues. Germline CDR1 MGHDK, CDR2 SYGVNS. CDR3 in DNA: TGTGCCAGCAGTGGAGGGACCCACGAGCAGTACTTC. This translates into CASSGGTHEQYF.

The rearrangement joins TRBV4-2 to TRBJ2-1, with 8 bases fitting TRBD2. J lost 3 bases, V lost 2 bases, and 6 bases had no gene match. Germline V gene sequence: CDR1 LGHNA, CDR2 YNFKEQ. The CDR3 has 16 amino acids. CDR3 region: CASSQTAAGDYNEQFF. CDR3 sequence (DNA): TGTGCCAGCAGCCAAACCGCAGCGGGGGACTACAATGAGCAGTTCTTC.

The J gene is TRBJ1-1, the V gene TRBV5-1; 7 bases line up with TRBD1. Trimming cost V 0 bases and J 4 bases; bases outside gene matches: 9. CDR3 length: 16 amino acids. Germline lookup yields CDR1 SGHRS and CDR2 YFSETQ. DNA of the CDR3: TGCGCCAGCAGCTTGGTACCGGACAGGATAGGCACTGAAGCTTTCTTT. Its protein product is CASSLVPDRIGTEAFF. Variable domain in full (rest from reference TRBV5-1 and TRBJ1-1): KAGVTQTPRYLIKTRGQQVTLSCSPISGHRSVSWYQQTPGQGLQFLFEYFSETQRNKGNFPGRFSGRQFSNSRSEMNVSTLELGDSALYLCASSLVPDRIGTEAFFGQGTRLTVV.

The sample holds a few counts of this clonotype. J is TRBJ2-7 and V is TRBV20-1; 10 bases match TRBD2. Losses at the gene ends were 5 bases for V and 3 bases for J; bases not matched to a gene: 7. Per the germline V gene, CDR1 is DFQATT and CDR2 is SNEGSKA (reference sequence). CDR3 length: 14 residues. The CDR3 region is CSALVPSGSYEQYF. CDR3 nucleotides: TGCAGTGCTCTAGTCCCTAGCGGGAGCTACGAGCAGTACTTC.

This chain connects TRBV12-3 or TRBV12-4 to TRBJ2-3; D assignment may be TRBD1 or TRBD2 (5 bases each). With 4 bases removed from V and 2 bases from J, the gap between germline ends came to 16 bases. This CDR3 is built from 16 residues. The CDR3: CASSSPGRLYTDTQYF. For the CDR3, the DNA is TGTGCCAGCAGTTCGCCGGGGCGGCTCTACACAGATACGCAGTATTTT.

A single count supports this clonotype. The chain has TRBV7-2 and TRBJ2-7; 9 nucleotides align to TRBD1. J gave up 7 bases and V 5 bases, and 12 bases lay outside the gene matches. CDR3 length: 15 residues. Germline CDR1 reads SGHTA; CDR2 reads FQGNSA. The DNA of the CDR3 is TGTGCCAGCAGCCCTAGAGCGACAGGGGGTGGTGAGCAGTACTTC. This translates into CASSPRATGGGEQYF.

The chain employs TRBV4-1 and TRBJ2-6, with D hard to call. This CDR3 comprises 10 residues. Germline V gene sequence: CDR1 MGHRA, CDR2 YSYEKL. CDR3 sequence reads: CSFPPNVLTF. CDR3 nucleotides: TGCTCCTTCCCCCCCAACGTCCTGACTTTC.

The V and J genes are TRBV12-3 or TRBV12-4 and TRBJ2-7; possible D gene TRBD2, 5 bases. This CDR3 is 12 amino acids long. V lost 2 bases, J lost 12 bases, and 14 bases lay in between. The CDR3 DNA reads TGTGCCAGCAGTTTAAGTAACGGAGGAAGGTACTTC. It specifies CASSLSNGGRYF.

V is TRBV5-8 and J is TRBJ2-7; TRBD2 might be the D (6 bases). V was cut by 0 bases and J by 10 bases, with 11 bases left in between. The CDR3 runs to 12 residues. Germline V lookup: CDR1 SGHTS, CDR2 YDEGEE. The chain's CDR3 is CASSLGLGSQYF. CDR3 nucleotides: TGTGCCAGCAGCTTGGGACTAGGGTCCCAGTACTTC.

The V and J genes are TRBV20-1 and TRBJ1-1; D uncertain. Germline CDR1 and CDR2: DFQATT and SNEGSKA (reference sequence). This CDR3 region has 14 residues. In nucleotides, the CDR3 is TGCATAGTCGCTAGACGAGACATGAACACTGAAGCTTTCTTT. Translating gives CIVARRDMNTEAFF.

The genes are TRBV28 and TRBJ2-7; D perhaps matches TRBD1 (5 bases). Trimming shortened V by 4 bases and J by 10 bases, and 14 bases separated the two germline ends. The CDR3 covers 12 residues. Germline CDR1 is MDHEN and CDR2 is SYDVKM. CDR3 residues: CASSSDTWGQYF. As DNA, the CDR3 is TGTGCCAGCAGTTCGGACACTTGGGGCCAGTACTTC.

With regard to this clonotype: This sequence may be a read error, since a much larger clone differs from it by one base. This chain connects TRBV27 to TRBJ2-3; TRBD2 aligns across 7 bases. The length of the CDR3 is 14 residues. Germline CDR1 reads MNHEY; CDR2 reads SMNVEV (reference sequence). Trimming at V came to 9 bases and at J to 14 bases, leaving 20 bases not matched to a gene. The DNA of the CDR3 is TGTGCCAGTTGTCAGGGAGGGCCCGACAGAGACGCGTATTTT. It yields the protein CASCQGGPDRDAYF.

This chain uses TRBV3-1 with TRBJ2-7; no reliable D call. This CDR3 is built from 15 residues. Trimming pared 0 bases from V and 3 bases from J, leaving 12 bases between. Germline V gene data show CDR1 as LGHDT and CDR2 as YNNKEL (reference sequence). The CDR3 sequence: CASSQDVMSNYEQYF. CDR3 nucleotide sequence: TGTGCCAGCAGCCAAGATGTAATGTCCAACTACGAGCAGTACTTC.

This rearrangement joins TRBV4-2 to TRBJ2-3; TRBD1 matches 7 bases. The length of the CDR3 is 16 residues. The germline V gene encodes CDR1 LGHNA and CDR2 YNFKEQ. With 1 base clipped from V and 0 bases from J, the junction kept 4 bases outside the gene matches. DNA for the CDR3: TGTGCCAGCAGCCAAGGCCCGGGACAGAGCACAGATACGCAGTATTTT. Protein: CASSQGPGQSTDTQYF.

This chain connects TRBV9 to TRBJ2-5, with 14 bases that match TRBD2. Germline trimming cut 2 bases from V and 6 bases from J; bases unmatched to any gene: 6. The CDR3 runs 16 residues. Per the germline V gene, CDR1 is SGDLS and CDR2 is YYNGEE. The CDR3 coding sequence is TGTGCCAGCAGCGTCGGGACTAGCGGGAGTTCGAAGACCCAGTACTTC. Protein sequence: CASSVGTSGSSKTQYF. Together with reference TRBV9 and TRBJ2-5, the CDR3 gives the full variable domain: DSGVTQTPKHLITATGQRVTLRCSPRSGDLSVYWYQQSLDQGLQFLIQYYNGEERAKGNILERFSAQQFPDLHSELNLSSLELGDSALYFCASSVGTSGSSKTQYFGPGTRLLVL.

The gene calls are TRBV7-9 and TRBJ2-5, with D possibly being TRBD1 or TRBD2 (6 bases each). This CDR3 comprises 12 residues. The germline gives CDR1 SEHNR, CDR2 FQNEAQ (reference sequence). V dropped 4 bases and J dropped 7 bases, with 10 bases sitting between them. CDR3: CASSSEGGTQYF. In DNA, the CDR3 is TGTGCCAGCAGCTCTGAGGGGGGGACCCAGTACTTC.

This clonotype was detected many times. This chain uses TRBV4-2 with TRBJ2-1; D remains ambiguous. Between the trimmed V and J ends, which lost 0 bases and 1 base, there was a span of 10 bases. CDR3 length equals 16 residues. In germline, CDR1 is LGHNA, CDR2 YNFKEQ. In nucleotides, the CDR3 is TGTGCCAGCAGCCAAGAAACGGCTAGTTCCTACAATGAGCAGTTCTTC. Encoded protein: CASSQETASSYNEQFF.

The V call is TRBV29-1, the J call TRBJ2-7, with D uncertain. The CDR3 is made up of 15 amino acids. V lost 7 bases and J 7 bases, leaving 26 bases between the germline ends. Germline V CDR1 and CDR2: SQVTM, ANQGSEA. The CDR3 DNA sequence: TGCAGCGCCATTGCGGCTGGACGAGAATACAATGAGCAGTACTTC. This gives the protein CSAIAAGREYNEQYF.

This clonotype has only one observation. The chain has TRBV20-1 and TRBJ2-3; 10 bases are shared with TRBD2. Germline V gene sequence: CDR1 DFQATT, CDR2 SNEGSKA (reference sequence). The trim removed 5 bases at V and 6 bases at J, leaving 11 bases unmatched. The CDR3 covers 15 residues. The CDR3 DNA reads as TGCAGTGCTGAACCTTCTAGCGGGAGACGGGATACGCAGTATTTT. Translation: CSAEPSSGRRDTQYF.

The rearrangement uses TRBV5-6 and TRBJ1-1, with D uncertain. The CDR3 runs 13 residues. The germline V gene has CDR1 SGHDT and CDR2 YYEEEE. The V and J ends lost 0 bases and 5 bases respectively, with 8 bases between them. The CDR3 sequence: CASSLVPGTEAFF. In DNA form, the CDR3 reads TGTGCCAGCAGCTTGGTTCCGGGGACTGAAGCTTTCTTT.

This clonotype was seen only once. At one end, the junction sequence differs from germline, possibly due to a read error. The CDR3 sequence: CASSLARASYSEQFF. The DNA of the CDR3 is TGTGCCAGCAGCTTGGCCAGGGCCTCCTACAGTGAGCAGTTCTTC. This chain uses TRBV7-3 with TRBJ2-1, with D possibly TRBD1 on 5 matching bases. The CDR3 contains 15 residues. Germline loops: CDR1 SGHTA, CDR2 FQGTGA. The variable domain in full, with the rest retrieved from reference TRBV7-3 and TRBJ2-1, is GAGVSQTPSNKVTEKGKYVELRCDPISGHTALYWYRQSLGQGPEFLIYFQGTGAADDSGLPNDRFFAVRPEGSVSTLKIQRTERGDSAVYLCASSLARASYSEQFFGPGTRLTVL.

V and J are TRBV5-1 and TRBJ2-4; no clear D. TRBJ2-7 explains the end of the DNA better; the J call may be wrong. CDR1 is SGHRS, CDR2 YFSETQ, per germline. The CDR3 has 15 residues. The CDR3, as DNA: TGCGCCAGCAGCACAGACGGGCAGGCGATCTACGAGCAGTACTTC. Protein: CASSTDGQAIYEQYF.

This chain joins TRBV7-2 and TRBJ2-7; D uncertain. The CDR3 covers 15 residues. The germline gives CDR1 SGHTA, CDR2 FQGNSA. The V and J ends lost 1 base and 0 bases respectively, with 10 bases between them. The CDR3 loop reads CASSLDSTSSYEQYF. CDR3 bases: TGTGCCAGCAGCTTAGACTCTACGAGCTCCTACGAGCAGTACTTC.